A single sample is the source of the 10 T cell receptor beta chains below, sequenced in a study of Ad26.COV2.S vaccination and SARS-CoV-2 variants. Libraries were prepared by immunoSEQ multiplex PCR; TCRdb keeps only in-frame clonotypes and omits some of them. Of 200,000 to 300,000 clones listed, roughly 90% are singletons. Treatment noted: around 19 received Ad26.COV2.S at low or high dose, single or two shots; a few received placebo; per-sample allocation not given. Day 63 after the first injection of vaccine or placebo was the sampling time. The material was peripheral blood, obtained in a trial of Ad26.COV2.S vaccine versus placebo. These receptors originate from a person between 18 and 59 years old who received the Ad26.COV2.S COVID-19 vaccine or a placebo.

This chain links TRBV5-6 with TRBJ1-1, with D uncertain. Trimming shortened V by 0 bases and J by 5 bases, and 5 bases separated the two germline ends. The length of the CDR3 is 12 residues. Germline-derived CDR1 and CDR2 are SGHDT and YYEEEE. CDR3 nucleotides: TGTGCCAGCAGCTTGGTAGGGACTGAAGCTTTCTTT. As protein: CASSLVGTEAFF.

This clone was seen a handful of times. Other DNA sequences in this specimen translate into the identical CDR3. V is TRBV6-5 and J is TRBJ1-6; TRBD1 might be the D (6 bases). V gave up 4 bases and J gave up 4 bases, with 8 bases separating them. The CDR3 covers 14 residues. Germline loops: CDR1 MNHEY, CDR2 SVGAGI. CDR3 in amino acids: CASSSGQYNSPLHF. The CDR3 DNA sequence: TGTGCCAGCAGTTCAGGACAGTATAATTCACCCCTCCACTTT.

The V and J genes are TRBV14 and TRBJ1-3; tentative D call: TRBD1 (5 bases). This CDR3 has 16 residues. Germline V gene lookup returns CDR1 SGHDN and CDR2 FVKESK. Between the trimmed V and J ends, which lost 3 bases and 5 bases, there was a span of 17 bases. CDR3 sequence reads: CASSQETPGGRNTIYF. CDR3 DNA: TGTGCCAGCAGCCAGGAAACGCCCGGGGGACGAAACACCATATATTTT.

V is TRBV28 and J is TRBJ1-5; D remains ambiguous. The CDR3 extends over 14 amino acids. Germline lookup yields CDR1 MDHEN and CDR2 SYDVKM. V lost 3 bases, J lost 0 bases, and 6 bases lay in between. CDR3 in amino acids: CASSFEISNQPQHF. CDR3 in DNA: TGTGCCAGCAGTTTCGAGATTAGCAATCAGCCCCAGCATTTT.

The chain is built from TRBV2 and TRBJ1-1, with 7 bases that match TRBD1. V lost 4 bases, J lost 6 bases, and 11 bases stayed unmatched. The CDR3 is 15 amino acids. Germline V gene sequence: CDR1 SNHLY, CDR2 FYNNEI. The CDR3 nucleotides are TGTGCCAGCAGTGGAGGGACAGTCCCTTCGGCTGAAGCTTTCTTT. Protein: CASSGGTVPSAEAFF. Full variable domain (outside the CDR3, taken from reference TRBV2 and TRBJ1-1): EPEVTQTPSHQVTQMGQEVILRCVPISNHLYFYWYRQILGQKVEFLVSFYNNEISEKSEIFDDQFSVERPDGSNFTLKIRSTKLEDSAMYFCASSGGTVPSAEAFFGQGTRLTVV.

The V call is TRBV13, the J call TRBJ2-7; the D is unclear. Trimming shortened V by 5 bases and J by 6 bases, and 14 bases separated the two germline ends. Germline CDR1 is PRHDT and CDR2 is FYEKMQ (reference sequence). The CDR3 covers 13 residues. In DNA, the CDR3 is TGTGCCAGCAGCCGCGCGGTCCCGGGCGAGCAGTACTTC. This encodes CASSRAVPGEQYF.

In its sample, this clone was seen a few times. The chain couples TRBV27 to TRBJ1-6, with D perhaps matching TRBD1 (5 bases). The V and J ends lost 6 bases and 4 bases respectively, with 10 bases between them. CDR1 MNHEY and CDR2 SMNVEV come from the germline V gene (reference sequence). The CDR3 has 14 residues. The CDR3 DNA is TGTGCCAGCAGGGTGGCAGGGTATAATTCACCCCTCCACTTT. Translated, it gives CASRVAGYNSPLHF.

This rearrangement joins TRBV4-1 to TRBJ1-4; 7 positions agree with TRBD1. Trimming at V came to 6 bases and at J to 4 bases, leaving 5 bases not matched to a gene. The germline V gene encodes CDR1 MGHRA and CDR2 YSYEKL. CDR3 length: 14 amino acids. The CDR3: CASSRQGVNEKLFF. CDR3 nucleotides: TGCGCCAGCAGTCGACAGGGAGTTAATGAAAAACTGTTTTTT.

V usage is TRBV27 and J usage is TRBJ2-7; D not resolved. V lost 2 bases to trimming and J lost 2 bases, with 22 bases between them. Per germline, CDR1 MNHEY and CDR2 SMNVEV (reference sequence). This CDR3 is built from 18 residues. The CDR3 DNA is TGTGCCAGCAGTTTACGCCCCGACACCCTTAACCTCGCCTACGAGCAGTACTTC. Protein product: CASSLRPDTLNLAYEQYF.

The V gene is TRBV29-1, the J gene TRBJ2-2; D is unclear. Germline CDR1 is SQVTM and CDR2 is ANQGSEA. The CDR3 runs 14 residues. Trimming took 8 bases from V and 1 from J, leaving 14 bases between them. The CDR3 coding sequence is TGCAGCACCTCGGGCGAGCGGAACACCGGGGAGCTGTTTTTT. This sequence encodes CSTSGERNTGELFF.